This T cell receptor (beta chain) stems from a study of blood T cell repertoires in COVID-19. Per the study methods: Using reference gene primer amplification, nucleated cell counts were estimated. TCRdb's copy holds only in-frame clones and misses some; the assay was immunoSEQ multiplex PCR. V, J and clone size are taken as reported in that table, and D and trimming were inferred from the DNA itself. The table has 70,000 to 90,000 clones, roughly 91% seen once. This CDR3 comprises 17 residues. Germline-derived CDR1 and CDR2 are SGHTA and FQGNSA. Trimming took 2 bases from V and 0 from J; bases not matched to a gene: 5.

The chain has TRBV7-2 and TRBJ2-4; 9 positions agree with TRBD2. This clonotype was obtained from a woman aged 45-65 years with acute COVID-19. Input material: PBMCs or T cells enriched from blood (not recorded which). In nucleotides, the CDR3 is TGTGCCAGCAGCTTACGATCTAGCGGGATAGCCAAAAACATTCAGTACTTC. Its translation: CASSLRSSGIAKNIQYF.